Listed below are T cell receptor beta chains from one sample, sequenced in a study of blood T cell repertoires in COVID-19. Data came from immunoSEQ multiplex PCR; TCRdb stores just in-frame clones and leaves some out. The sample holds under 300,000 clones, approximately 79% seen once. Source material: peripheral blood. The origin of the receptors is a woman aged 40 to 49 with active or convalescent COVID-19. Both conserved end residues are part of each CDR3. D genes are given only for firm matches. The size entry is marked missing in some rows and otherwise reads once, few, many or a size class.

TRBD1	-	TRBV5-4	TRBJ2-3	TGTGCCAGCAGCTATCGAGGACAGGGGACGTCTTTTTTT	CASSYRGQGTSFF
-	-	TRBV5-1	TRBJ1-1	TGCGCCAGCAGCTTGGAGAGGATTCACACTGAAGCTTTCTTT	CASSLERIHTEAFF
TRBD1	-	TRBV7-3	TRBJ2-1	TGTGCCAGCAGCTTAATAGGGGGCAGGTCCTACAATGAGCAGTTCTTC	CASSLIGGRSYNEQFF
-	-	TRBV19	TRBJ1-4	TGTGCCAGTAGCGCGGATACAACTAATGAAAAACTGTTTTTT	CASSADTTNEKLFF
TRBD1	many	TRBV27	TRBJ1-2	TGTGCCAGCAGCTTACAGGGGGCAAATGGCTACACCTTC	CASSLQGANGYTF
TRBD1	-	TRBV14	TRBJ2-7	TGTGCCAGCAGACCGGGACAGACCTACGAGCAGTACTTC	CASRPGQTYEQYF
TRBD1	-	TRBV15	TRBJ1-3	TGTGCCACCAGCAGAGATTTAGGGGGCAAAGGAAACACCATATATTTT	CATSRDLGGKGNTIYF
-	once	TRBV7-2	TRBJ2-7	TGTGCCAGCAGCACTGGGGGCAGGATCCCCTACGAGCAGTACTTC	CASSTGGRIPYEQYF
TRBD1	-	TRBV19	TRBJ2-7	TGTGCCAGTAGTCACGACAGGGCTCAGCAGTACTTC	CASSHDRAQQYF
-	-	TRBV30	TRBJ1-4	TGTGCCTGGAAGGGGATCAATGAAAAACTGTTTTTT	CAWKGINEKLFF
-	-	TRBV6-1	TRBJ1-1	TGTGCCAGCAGTGAACGGGGTTTGAACACTGAAGCTTTCTTT	CASSERGLNTEAFF
-	-	TRBV2	TRBJ2-5	TGTGCCAGCAGCCGGGGGGCGACCCAGTACTTC	CASSRGATQYF
-	-	TRBV7-9	TRBJ1-2	TGTGCCAGCAGCCCAGACATCCGCTATGGCTACACCTTC	CASSPDIRYGYTF
TRBD2	-	TRBV10-1	TRBJ2-3	TGCGCCAGCACCCCGGGGGGAGCTCTCCGCTTAAGCACAGATACGCAGTATTTT	CASTPGGALRLSTDTQYF
TRBD1	-	TRBV2	TRBJ1-2	TGTGCCAGCAGATACAGGGGGAACTATGGCTACACCTTC	CASRYRGNYGYTF
-	-	TRBV30	TRBJ1-1	TGTGCCTGGAAGTCCCGGGGGGCGCGGATCGGCACTGAAGCTTTCTTT	CAWKSRGARIGTEAFF
-	-	TRBV12-3/TRBV12-4	TRBJ2-7	TGTGCCAGCAGTTTCGACAGCTACGAGCAGTACTTC	CASSFDSYEQYF